This TCR beta chain came from a study of T cells in Graves' hyperthyroidism and ophthalmopathy. Study in general: At the time of initial diagnosis and before any treatment, peripheral blood was collected.

Authors of the study amplified TCR beta CDR3 regions from RNA transcripts. The TCR CDR3 was amplified in a first-round RT-PCR using the HTBI primer set. TCRdb re-called the multiplex PCR reads through MiXCR, storing one row per CDR3 protein. This sample has about 510,000 distinct CDR3 sequences, with 14% found just once. Exclusion of patients followed from uncontrolled infection, other autoimmune disease, pregnancy or lactation. Diagnosing involved the use of clinical symptoms, serum thyroxine and TRAb, thyroid ultrasound and orbital computed tomography. The CDR3 length is 15 residues. The germline V gene encodes CDR1 SGHRS and CDR2 YFSETQ. The V end lost 4 bases, the J end lost 0 bases, and 13 bases lay between the germline ends.

The origin of this receptor is a middle-aged woman with Graves' hyperthyroidism. Sequencing used blood. The V gene is TRBV5-1, the J gene TRBJ1-2, with a possible D match to TRBD1 (5 bases). In nucleotides, the CDR3 is TGCGCCAGCAGCCCGACAGAACCCTCTAACTATGGCTACACCTTC. Translation: CASSPTEPSNYGYTF.